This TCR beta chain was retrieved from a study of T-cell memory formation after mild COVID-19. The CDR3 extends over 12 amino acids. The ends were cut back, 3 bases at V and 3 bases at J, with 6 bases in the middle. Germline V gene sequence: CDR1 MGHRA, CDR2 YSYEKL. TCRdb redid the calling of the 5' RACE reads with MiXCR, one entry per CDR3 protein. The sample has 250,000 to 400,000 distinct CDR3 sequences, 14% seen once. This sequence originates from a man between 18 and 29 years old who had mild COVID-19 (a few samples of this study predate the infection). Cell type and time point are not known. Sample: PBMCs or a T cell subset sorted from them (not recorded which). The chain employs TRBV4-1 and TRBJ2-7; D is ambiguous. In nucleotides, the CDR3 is TGCGCCAGCAGCCATAATAGCTACGAGCAGTACTTC. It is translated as CASSHNSYEQYF.